This entry describes one TCR beta chain. These data are taken from a study of shared T cell receptors in the human thymus. The CDR3 is 21 residues long. Per the germline V gene, CDR1 is ENHRY and CDR2 is SYGVKD. V was trimmed by 2 bases and J by 1 base, leaving 30 bases between them. Measured with immunoSEQ multiplex PCR; TCRdb has only the in-frame clones, and not every one. Altogether more than 550,000 clones are present, 70% to 90% being singletons, with the ten largest covering about 0.0098%. The sample also formed part of further work on human thymus T cells. That work states: Resections that were taken during corrective heart surgery supplied the thymus tissue.

The sequence derives from a girl less than two years old with a congenital heart defect. Specimen: thymocytes. This rearrangement joins TRBV10-3 to TRBJ2-7; a weak D match, TRBD1 (6 bases). The CDR3 here is CAISEPSALEGQPLPSYEQYF. In nucleotides, the CDR3 is TGTGCCATCAGTGAGCCATCTGCCCTAGAAGGACAGCCGCTACCTTCCTACGAGCAGTACTTC.